The rows below give T cell receptor beta chains drawn from one sample of a study of T cell responses to AZD1222 COVID-19 vaccine. Assay used: immunoSEQ multiplex PCR; TCRdb lists only in-frame clones, some missing. The sample records about 140,000 clones, roughly 90% being singletons. The material was peripheral blood, obtained on day 0 of AZD1222 vaccination. Source of these receptors: an adult in good health. The CDR3 runs from the conserved cysteine through the conserved F or W. D genes are given only for firm matches. Size is omitted from some rows. Given values are once, few, many or a class for expanded clones.

v_call	clone_size	d_call	j_call	cdr3_aa	cdr3_nt
TRBV11-2	-	-	TRBJ1-5	CASSLEGAQNQPQHF	TGTGCCAGCAGCTTAGAGGGTGCCCAAAATCAGCCCCAGCATTTT
TRBV6-5	-	-	TRBJ2-2	CASRWGNTGELFF	TGTGCCAGCAGATGGGGGAACACCGGGGAGCTGTTTTTT
TRBV2	-	TRBD2	TRBJ2-1	CASSGGLAVNEQFF	TGTGCCAGCAGTGGCGGACTAGCGGTGAATGAGCAGTTCTTC
TRBV7-2	-	-	TRBJ2-1	CASRVGLHSYNEQFF	TGTGCCAGCAGAGTAGGGCTACACTCCTACAATGAGCAGTTCTTC
TRBV6-4	-	TRBD2	TRBJ2-3	CASSSTGGADTQYF	TGTGCCAGCAGCTCGACGGGAGGGGCGGATACGCAGTATTTT
TRBV5-6	-	-	TRBJ1-2	CASRVHGLKLGGYTF	TGTGCCAGCAGGGTACATGGTCTCAAGCTAGGAGGCTACACCTTC
TRBV6-6	-	-	TRBJ2-7	CASSHHYEQYF	TGTGCCAGCAGCCACCACTACGAGCAGTACTTC
TRBV5-8	-	-	TRBJ1-1	CASSLNTEAFF	TGTGCCAGCAGCCTGAACACTGAAGCTTTCTTT
TRBV30	-	TRBD1	TRBJ1-5	CACGIGQGASNQPQHF	TGTGCCTGTGGAATCGGGCAGGGGGCCAGCAATCAGCCCCAGCATTTT
TRBV4-1	few	-	TRBJ2-7	CASSQQADKPYEQYF	TGCGCCAGCAGCCAGCAGGCCGACAAGCCCTACGAGCAGTACTTC
TRBV7-9	-	TRBD1	TRBJ2-7	CASSQTGTGLYEQYF	TGTGCCAGCAGCCAGACCGGGACAGGACTCTACGAGCAGTACTTC
TRBV7-2	-	-	TRBJ2-2	CASSLTGLRDTGELFF	TGTGCCAGCAGCTTAACAGGCCTTCGGGACACCGGGGAGCTGTTTTTT
TRBV18	-	-	TRBJ2-3	CACRPGATDTQYF	TGTGCCTGTCGTCCGGGGGCCACAGATACGCAGTATTTT
TRBV5-1	-	-	TRBJ1-2	CASTLETGSFGYTF	TGCGCCAGCACCCTTGAAACAGGGTCCTTCGGCTACACCTTC
TRBV19	-	-	TRBJ2-1	CASLDSGSYNEQFF	TGTGCCAGTCTTGACAGTGGCTCCTACAATGAGCAGTTCTTC
TRBV7-2	-	-	TRBJ2-6	CASSVESLASGANVLTF	TGTGCCAGCAGCGTAGAGTCCCTAGCGAGTGGGGCCAACGTCCTGACTTTC
TRBV11-2	-	-	TRBJ1-2	CASRQQGDSNYGYTF	TGTGCCAGCAGACAACAGGGCGATTCTAACTATGGCTACACCTTC